This TCR beta chain was sequenced for a study of graft-versus-host responses after intestinal transplantation. With regard to this clone: Its antigen is undetermined.

Germline CDR1 is SGHAT and CDR2 is FQNNGV. V shed 2 bases and J 6 bases; nucleotides not matched to a gene: 1. The CDR3 totals 12 residues. Sequencing used immunoSEQ multiplex PCR; TCRdb keeps in-frame clones, though not all of them. The data hold fewer than 110,000 clones, with 87% observed a single time. The sample was unstimulated CD4+ T cells sorted from spleen or lymph node cells, taken before transplant. The clonotype originates from a human donor who was the organ donor for an intestinal transplant. The rearrangement joins TRBV11-2 to TRBJ2-7, with 7 bases identical to TRBD1. DNA for the CDR3: TGTGCCAGCAGCTTACCAGGGGGCGAGCAGTACTTC. Translation: CASSLPGGEQYF.